The 6 T cell receptor beta chains reported below all come from one sample, sequenced in a study of CD8 T cells in ankylosing spondylitis. Findings and caveats of the study: Seemingly distinctive of ankylosing spondylitis blood was a TCR beta motif formed by eight highly homologous variants.

MiXCR, run by TCRdb on the 5' RACE reads, gives a single entry per CDR3 protein. Among around 480,000 distinct CDR3 sequences, about a sixth were seen once, and the ten largest hold approximately 1%. Their cognate antigens are unknown. The sequenced sample was blood, either unsorted or a sorted T cell fraction (not recorded which). The origin of the receptors is a male donor with ankylosing spondylitis.

The rearrangement links TRBV3-1 to TRBJ1-4; D call uncertain. This CDR3 has 12 residues. Germline V gene data show CDR1 as LGHDT and CDR2 as YNNKEL (reference sequence). V was pared by 0 bases and J by 17 bases, with 13 bases between. The CDR3 reads CASSQDERGVFF. As DNA, the CDR3 is TGTGCCAGCAGCCAAGATGAGCGAGGCGTTTTTTTT.

The V gene is TRBV2, the J gene TRBJ2-7, with 8 bases lining up with TRBD1. CDR3 length equals 14 residues. Per the germline V gene, CDR1 is SNHLY and CDR2 is FYNNEI. Trimming took 5 bases from V and 1 from J; bases not matched to a gene: 4. CDR3 sequence: CASSRDRTSYEQYF. The CDR3 DNA follows: TGTGCCAGCAGTCGGGACAGGACTTCCTACGAGCAGTACTTC.

There are a few counts of this clonotype. The V gene is TRBV28, the J gene TRBJ2-5; 8 nucleotides line up with TRBD2. CDR3 length equals 15 residues. Germline V gene sequence: CDR1 MDHEN, CDR2 SYDVKM. The trim removed 2 bases at V and 4 bases at J, leaving 6 bases unmatched. CDR3 residues: CASSLPSGSRETQYF. The CDR3 DNA sequence: TGTGCCAGCAGTTTACCAAGCGGGAGCCGAGAGACCCAGTACTTC. Together with reference TRBV28 and TRBJ2-5, the CDR3 gives the full variable domain: DVKVTQSSRYLVKRTGEKVFLECVQDMDHENMFWYRQDPGLGLRLIYFSYDVKMKEKGDIPEGYSVSREKKERFSLILESASTNQTSMYLCASSLPSGSRETQYFGPGTRLLVL.

The chain links TRBV6-2 or TRBV6-3 to TRBJ1-2; 9 bases agree with TRBD1. Germline values: CDR1 MNHEY, CDR2 SVGEGT. The CDR3 spans 18 residues. Losses at the gene ends were 6 bases for V and 4 bases for J; bases not matched to a gene: 18. CDR3 in DNA: TGTGCCAGCAGACGAACCGGGACAGGGAGTTCTAGTGGCTATGGCTACACCTTC. Its translation: CASRRTGTGSSSGYGYTF.

V gene TRBV27 combines with J gene TRBJ2-5; 10 bases are shared with TRBD1. This CDR3 region has 14 residues. V was clipped by 5 bases and J by 4 bases; unmatched bases: 4. Germline lookup yields CDR1 MNHEY and CDR2 SMNVEV (reference sequence). The CDR3 DNA sequence: TGTGCCAGCAGTACCTGGGACAGGGGAGAGACCCAGTACTTC. This translates into CASSTWDRGETQYF.

The chain links TRBV3-1 to TRBJ2-5, with TRBD2 identical over 8 bases. Per germline, CDR1 LGHDT and CDR2 YNNKEL (reference sequence). The CDR3 sequence is 17 residues long. Germline trimming cut 0 bases from V and 4 bases from J; bases unmatched to any gene: 10. CDR3 loop: CASSQDLSAGGGETQYF. The CDR3 bases are TGTGCCAGCAGCCAAGATCTTTCCGCGGGAGGAGGAGAGACCCAGTACTTC.